These T cell receptor beta chains were read from a single sample in a study of shared clonotypes between healthy human individuals. Generated by immunoSEQ multiplex PCR, the TCRdb table keeps only in-frame clones and is missing some. The repertoire consists of millions of clones, with about 93% occurring once and the leading ten covering more than 1.5%. The sample taken for sequencing was naive CD8+ T cells from PBMCs. The receptors come from a man aged 18 to 30 in good health. Some clones in this sample may be carry-over from other donors' samples. CDR3s include the opening cysteine and the closing phenylalanine or tryptophan. Where a row states a size, it is once, few, many or the class of an expanded clone; other rows omit it.

CDR3 | J | V | size
CASGGNEQFF | TRBJ2-1 | TRBV6-6 | few
CASGESGGPNTEAFF | TRBJ1-1 | TRBV9 | .
CASSPRLADYPYEQYF | TRBJ2-7 | TRBV28 | .
CAWTHRVGAFF | TRBJ1-1 | TRBV30 | .
CASTPGTGWYGYTF | TRBJ1-2 | TRBV19 | few
CASGPTEGYGYTF | TRBJ1-2 | TRBV4-3 | .
CASSILQWGSEKLFF | TRBJ1-4 | TRBV19 | .
CASHGVTEAFF | TRBJ1-1 | TRBV7-3 | .
CASSPGLAGELFF | TRBJ2-2 | TRBV7-3 | .
CASSWASGGSYEQYF | TRBJ2-7 | TRBV28 | .
CASSLDGHSNQPQHF | TRBJ1-5 | TRBV28 | .
CASRPFRESQYF | TRBJ2-5 | TRBV21-1 | .
CASSYGTGRNQPQHF | TRBJ1-5 | TRBV6-6 | .
CASSPPYSDTQYF | TRBJ2-3 | TRBV28 | .
CASSFRRDSNQPQHF | TRBJ1-5 | TRBV28 | few
CASSGNQETQYF | TRBJ2-5 | TRBV10-3 | .
CASSFKGSLIDTQYF | TRBJ2-3 | TRBV5-4 | .
CASSVGDTQYF | TRBJ2-3 | TRBV25-1 | once
CATSRVRGGEKLFF | TRBJ1-4 | TRBV15 | .
CASSPGINQPQHF | TRBJ1-5 | TRBV13 | .
CASRSIPGQADGYTF | TRBJ1-2 | TRBV5-5 | .
CASSIRGQGAAEAFF | TRBJ1-1 | TRBV19 | .
CASSLVAGMNTEAFF | TRBJ1-1 | TRBV7-9 | .
CASSLEVQSRWPEAFF | TRBJ1-1 | TRBV5-4 | once
CASSSRQVLYATNEKLFF | TRBJ1-4 | TRBV7-9 | .
CASRLTGDRTQYF | TRBJ2-5 | TRBV7-9 | .
CASSQDRTPWDIQYF | TRBJ2-4 | TRBV4-3 | .
CASSAARNTEAFF | TRBJ1-1 | TRBV9 | .
CASSSPQGWRTEAFF | TRBJ1-1 | TRBV11-2 | .
CASSLRQDFGGQETQYF | TRBJ2-5 | TRBV27 | .
CASSLGLSSYNEQFF | TRBJ2-1 | TRBV28 | .
CASSVALAGGGTDTQYF | TRBJ2-3 | TRBV9 | .
CASSFLLRITGELFF | TRBJ2-2 | TRBV7-8 | .
CASSPYRESNQPQHF | TRBJ1-5 | TRBV28 | .
CAISEKTGVNTEAFF | TRBJ1-1 | TRBV10-3 | .
CASSFLGERTDTQYF | TRBJ2-3 | TRBV7-6 | .
CASSQGTGRREKLFF | TRBJ1-4 | TRBV4-3 | .
CASSSILGGEQYF | TRBJ2-7 | TRBV7-9 | .
CAWTEGGPGNEQFF | TRBJ2-1 | TRBV30 | .
CASSPSGLARDEQFF | TRBJ2-1 | TRBV9 | once
CASSEFGGGGDTQYF | TRBJ2-3 | TRBV6-1 | .
CASSQDNFLEETQYF | TRBJ2-5 | TRBV14 | .
CASSSLRGEQYF | TRBJ2-7 | TRBV7-9 | .
CASSYPEGVHQPQHF | TRBJ1-5 | TRBV28 | .
CASSGPGEGNEKLFF | TRBJ1-4 | TRBV7-9 | .
CASSLVTGNTEAFF | TRBJ1-1 | TRBV7-9 | few
CASSLVPSGNEQFF | TRBJ2-1 | TRBV5-6 | .
CASSLGAGVAKNIQYF | TRBJ2-4 | TRBV27 | .
CASSLGTGGAWAEKLFF | TRBJ1-4 | TRBV7-6 | .
CASTPGNNEQFF | TRBJ2-1 | TRBV6-5 | .
CSARDDTQYF | TRBJ2-3 | TRBV20-1 | .
CASSAPTPNTEAFF | TRBJ1-1 | TRBV27 | once
CASSVATAGYSTGELFF | TRBJ2-2 | TRBV9 | .